The next 14 T cell receptor beta chains were all read from a single sample in a study of T cell repertoires in cytomegalovirus infection. These receptors lack a known antigen. Using its own MiXCR run on the reads, TCRdb lists one record per CDR3 protein. The repertoire includes some 800,000 distinct CDR3 sequences, under 35% of them detected once, and around 12% sits in the top ten. The sequenced sample was cultured CD8+ T cells from PBMCs, obtained from culture after CMV antigen stimulation. The origin of the receptors is a human donor in good health (CMV status not recorded). Some clones in this sample may be carry-over from other donors' samples.

The genes are TRBV5-6 and TRBJ1-1; D is possibly TRBD1 (6 bases). The germline V and J ends were trimmed by 1 base and 1 base, with 11 bases remaining between them. CDR3 length: 15 amino acids. Germline V gene sequence: CDR1 SGHDT, CDR2 YYEEEE. The CDR3 is CASSLSYRENTEAFF. CDR3 DNA sequence: TGTGCCAGCAGCTTGTCGTACAGGGAGAACACTGAAGCTTTCTTT.

This sequence joins TRBV6-6 and TRBJ2-1; TRBD1 matches 9 bases. The germline V gene has CDR1 MNHNY and CDR2 SVGAGI (reference sequence). This CDR3 is built from 15 residues. J gave up 4 bases and V 5 bases, and 6 bases lay outside the gene matches. CDR3 sequence reads: CASSTGTGLYNEQFF. The CDR3 nucleotides are TGTGCCAGCAGTACCGGGACAGGGCTTTACAATGAGCAGTTCTTC.

In its sample, this clonotype was seen many times. The chain uses TRBV7-8 and TRBJ1-1; D perhaps matches TRBD1 (5 bases). V shed 3 bases and J shed 5 bases, with 13 bases lying between them. Germline V gene lookup returns CDR1 SGHVS and CDR2 FQNEAQ. This CDR3 has 14 residues. CDR3: CASSLSGAGTEAFF. The CDR3 nucleotides read TGTGCCAGCAGCTTGTCCGGGGCGGGAACTGAAGCTTTCTTT.

There are a few counts of this clonotype. The chain employs TRBV11-2 and TRBJ2-3; 11 nucleotides line up with TRBD2. The CDR3 sequence is 18 residues long. With V trimmed by 2 bases and J by 2 bases, 9 bases remained unmatched. Per germline, CDR1 SGHAT and CDR2 FQNNGV. CDR3 in amino acids: CASSLLAGGALYTDTQYF. The CDR3 DNA reads as TGTGCCAGCAGCTTACTAGCGGGGGGAGCTCTATACACAGATACGCAGTATTTT.

This clonotype showed up just a few times. The rearrangement links TRBV4-1 to TRBJ2-1; possibly TRBD2 for D (6 bases). The V end lost 4 bases, the J end lost 8 bases, and 21 bases lay between the germline ends. The CDR3 consists of 16 residues. In germline, CDR1 is MGHRA, CDR2 YSYEKL. The CDR3 reads CASSLRPGGSGDEQFF. DNA of the CDR3: TGCGCCAGCAGCCTTCGACCCGGAGGGTCGGGGGATGAGCAGTTCTTC.

The rearrangement joins TRBV7-9 to TRBJ2-7; tentatively, D is TRBD2 (5 bases). The CDR3 runs 14 residues. V dropped 5 bases and J dropped 2 bases, with 13 bases sitting between them. Germline lookup yields CDR1 SEHNR and CDR2 FQNEAQ (reference sequence). CDR3 in DNA: TGTGCCAGCAGCCCGTCGGGATGGCCCTACGAGCAGTACTTC. Translation: CASSPSGWPYEQYF.

This clonotype was counted ten times or more. The genes are TRBV7-6 and TRBJ2-5; D not resolved. The CDR3 spans 17 residues. The V and J ends lost 5 bases and 2 bases respectively, with 21 bases between them. The germline V gene encodes CDR1 SGHVS and CDR2 FNYEAQ. The CDR3 loop reads CASSLLSVIAGQETQYF. In DNA form, the CDR3 reads TGTGCCAGCAGCCTCCTTAGTGTTATAGCTGGTCAAGAGACCCAGTACTTC.

V usage is TRBV7-2 and J usage is TRBJ1-6, with TRBD1 matching 7 bases. This CDR3 has 15 amino acids. Germline V CDR1 and CDR2: SGHTA, FQGNSA. Trimming took 5 bases from V and 7 from J; bases not matched to a gene: 8. The DNA of the CDR3 is TGTGCCAGCAGCCCTAGGACAGGTTTGAATTCACCCCTCCACTTT. It is translated as CASSPRTGLNSPLHF.

This clonotype occurred a few times. V and J are TRBV7-9 and TRBJ1-1; 8 bases match TRBD1. Losses at the gene ends were 5 bases for V and 11 bases for J; bases not matched to a gene: 10. The CDR3 runs to 13 residues. In germline, CDR1 is SEHNR, CDR2 FQNEAQ (reference sequence). The CDR3 DNA sequence: TGTGCCAGCAGCGTCGACAGGGGTGGCTACGCTTTCTTT. Its translation is CASSVDRGGYAFF.

Of note for this clonotype: The germline gene is not matched at one end of the junction; a read error may be the cause. This chain joins TRBV7-7 and TRBJ2-5, with 10 bases identical to TRBD2. Germline CDR1 is SSHAT and CDR2 is FNYEAQ (reference sequence). CDR3 length equals 15 residues. The CDR3 sequence: CASSPATSGVKTQYF. The CDR3 coding sequence is TGTGCTAGCAGCCCAGCAACTAGCGGGGTAAAGACCCAGTACTTC.

The V call is TRBV2, the J call TRBJ1-5; D is possibly TRBD1 (6 bases). Trimming took 3 bases from V and 6 from J, leaving 15 bases between them. The CDR3 covers 15 residues. Germline lookup yields CDR1 SNHLY and CDR2 FYNNEI. CDR3 amino acids: CASSEGRGAGQPQHF. CDR3 DNA sequence: TGTGCCAGCAGTGAGGGACGGGGGGCCGGTCAGCCCCAGCATTTT.

This clonotype turned up a few times. The gene calls are TRBV6-2 or TRBV6-3 and TRBJ1-1; no reliable D call. With 7 bases removed from V and 3 bases from J, the gap between germline ends came to 12 bases. From germline, CDR1 is MNHEY and CDR2 SVGEGT. The CDR3 consists of 13 residues. CDR3 amino acids: CASTDPGYTEAFF. CDR3 coding DNA: TGTGCCAGCACTGACCCCGGCTACACTGAAGCTTTCTTT.

The chain recombines TRBV7-3 with TRBJ1-2; D ambiguous. Germline values: CDR1 SGHTA, CDR2 FQGTGA. V was cut by 2 bases and J by 4 bases, with 14 bases left in between. The CDR3 length is 15 residues. CDR3 DNA sequence: TGTGCCAGCAGCTTATCAGAATTCGGGGTCTATGGCTACACCTTC. Its translation: CASSLSEFGVYGYTF.

In this sample, this clonotype turned up a few times. The chain uses TRBV25-1 and TRBJ1-1, with TRBD1 matching over 7 bases. The ends lost 4 bases at V and 5 bases at J; junction bases unmatched: 7. Germline CDR1 and CDR2: MGHDK and SYGVNS. This CDR3 contains 14 residues. The CDR3 sequence is CASSATGLDTEAFF. In nucleotides, the CDR3 is TGTGCCAGCAGTGCGACAGGGTTGGATACTGAAGCTTTCTTT.